The 30 T cell receptor beta chains in this list originate from one sample, sequenced in a study of long-term antiretroviral therapy in people with HIV. Runs used v3.0 of the immunoSEQ assay and were done at survey level. Here immunoSEQ multiplex PCR was the method, and the copy in TCRdb shows in-frame clones only, minus some. The table records approximately 19,000 clones, roughly 90% of them present only once. The sample here was unsorted PBMCs, taken 2.1 years after starting antiretroviral therapy. The origin of the receptors is a man younger than 35 with HIV.

In its sample, this clone was seen once. This chain uses TRBV29-1 with TRBJ2-1; 7 nucleotides match TRBD1. Germline values: CDR1 SQVTM, CDR2 ANQGSEA. This CDR3 contains 14 residues. J was trimmed by 2 bases and V by 4 bases; bases with no gene match: 5. The CDR3 DNA sequence: TGCAGCGTTGCTGAAGGGGGCGCCTACAATGAGCAGTTCTTC. Translating it yields CSVAEGGAYNEQFF.

This clone occurred once. V gene TRBV11-2 combines with J gene TRBJ1-2; 10 nucleotides match TRBD1. The V gene's germline CDR1 is SGHAT and CDR2 FQNNGV. Trimming removed 6 bases from V and 2 bases from J; junction bases left unmatched: 9. The CDR3 covers 16 residues. The CDR3 reads CASRTPRQGANYGYTF. DNA of the CDR3: TGTGCCAGCAGAACTCCCCGACAGGGGGCGAACTATGGCTACACCTTC.

The V call is TRBV4-3, the J call TRBJ1-5; D uncertain. This CDR3 is 14 amino acids long. V lost 4 bases and J lost 6, with 13 bases in between. The germline gives CDR1 LGHNA, CDR2 YSLEER. The CDR3 loop is CASSRRVGFQPQHF. CDR3 nucleotides: TGCGCCAGCAGCCGAAGAGTCGGGTTTCAGCCCCAGCATTTT.

The chain is built from TRBV7-3 and TRBJ1-1, with 7 bases fitting TRBD1. Unmatched junction bases numbered 3, after V lost 0 bases and J lost 8 bases. Germline V gene lookup returns CDR1 SGHTA and CDR2 FQGTGA. The CDR3 length is 13 residues. CDR3 sequence (DNA): TGTGCCAGCAGCTTAACGGGGACAGTCGAAGCTTTCTTT. This codes for CASSLTGTVEAFF.

The J gene is TRBJ2-5, the V gene TRBV6-6; D might be TRBD1 (5 bases). V shed 5 bases and J shed 1 base, with 8 bases lying between them. Per the germline V gene, CDR1 is MNHNY and CDR2 is SVGAGI (reference sequence). This CDR3 contains 13 residues. The CDR3 coding sequence is TGTGCCAGCAGTAGGGGATCCCAAGAGACCCAGTACTTC. Translation: CASSRGSQETQYF.

J is TRBJ1-1 and V is TRBV4-3; 8 bases map to TRBD1. The germline V gene encodes CDR1 LGHNA and CDR2 YSLEER. The CDR3 is made up of 17 amino acids. Germline trimming cut 3 bases from V and 4 bases from J; bases unmatched to any gene: 13. In nucleotides, the CDR3 is TGCGCCAGCAGCCATCCCAACCGTGGACAGGGCGGCACTGAAGCTTTCTTT. Amino acid sequence: CASSHPNRGQGGTEAFF.

This chain joins TRBV4-3 and TRBJ1-2; D remains ambiguous. V lost 1 base, J lost 4 bases, and 16 bases lay in between. The CDR3 spans 16 residues. Looked up from germline, CDR1 is LGHNA and CDR2 is YSLEER. Here the CDR3 reads CASSQVSGRFPYGYTF. CDR3 DNA sequence: TGCGCCAGCAGCCAAGTGTCGGGCAGATTTCCCTATGGCTACACCTTC.

Note on this clone: Other nucleotide sequences from this sample produce the same CDR3. The chain links TRBV5-4 to TRBJ1-2; D is ambiguous. The V gene lost 4 bases and the J gene lost 4 bases, with 8 bases spanning the gap. Germline V gene sequence: CDR1 SGHNT, CDR2 YYREEE (reference sequence). This CDR3 has 12 amino acids. The CDR3 spells CASSPGGYGYTF. The DNA for the CDR3 is TGTGCCAGCAGCCCTGGCGGCTATGGCTACACCTTC.

The J gene is TRBJ1-1, the V gene TRBV6-1, with 8 nucleotides matching TRBD1. The V segment lost 5 bases and the J segment 5 bases; nucleotides outside the gene matches: 4. The germline gives CDR1 MNHNS, CDR2 SASEGT. This CDR3 has 13 amino acids. CDR3 in amino acids: CASSTGGGTEAFF. The DNA of the CDR3 is TGTGCCAGCAGTACAGGGGGAGGAACTGAAGCTTTCTTT.

This chain uses TRBV19 with TRBJ1-3; the D is unclear. Germline V gene data show CDR1 as LNHDA and CDR2 as SQIVND (reference sequence). The germline V and J ends were trimmed by 6 bases and 4 bases, with 10 bases remaining between them. The CDR3 sequence is 13 residues long. CDR3 loop: CASSTSGGNTIYF. The CDR3 coding sequence is TGTGCCAGTAGCACATCCGGGGGAAACACCATATATTTT.

This sequence joins TRBV7-8 and TRBJ2-7; D unclear. The CDR3 is 13 residues long. V was trimmed by 5 bases and J by 2 bases, leaving 10 bases between them. Germline V gene sequence: CDR1 SGHVS, CDR2 FQNEAQ. The CDR3 sequence: CASSPARPYEQYF. The CDR3 nucleotides are TGTGCCAGCAGCCCGGCCCGGCCCTACGAGCAGTACTTC.

The chain links TRBV18 to TRBJ1-4; 9 positions match TRBD1. Germline CDR1 is KGHSH and CDR2 is LQKENI. Trimming took 5 bases from V and 7 from J; bases not matched to a gene: 8. This CDR3 region has 15 residues. The CDR3 nucleotides read TGTGCCAGCTCAACTCCAGGGACAGGGACTGAAAAACTGTTTTTT. As protein: CASSTPGTGTEKLFF.

The chain couples TRBV2 to TRBJ2-6; D not certain. The CDR3 contains 16 residues. Germline values: CDR1 SNHLY, CDR2 FYNNEI. V was cut by 5 bases and J by 2 bases, with 13 bases left in between. The CDR3 DNA reads as TGTGCCAGCAGTTCGAGGTCCCGACCTGGGGCCAACGTCCTGACTTTC. Its protein product is CASSSRSRPGANVLTF. The full variable domain, in which reference TRBV2 and TRBJ2-6 provide the parts outside the CDR3, is EPEVTQTPSHQVTQMGQEVILRCVPISNHLYFYWYRQILGQKVEFLVSFYNNEISEKSEIFDDQFSVERPDGSNFTLKIRSTKLEDSAMYFCASSSRSRPGANVLTFGAGSRLTVL.

The rearrangement joins TRBV6-5 to TRBJ1-5; 8 bases are a match to TRBD1. Unmatched junction bases numbered 5, after V lost 7 bases and J lost 6 bases. Germline-derived CDR1 and CDR2 are MNHEY and SVGAGI. The CDR3 covers 13 residues. This chain's CDR3 is CASNHRGGQPQHF. The CDR3 nucleotides are TGTGCCAGCAATCACAGGGGGGGTCAGCCCCAGCATTTT.

The rearrangement uses TRBV7-2 and TRBJ2-2; possibly TRBD2 for D (5 bases). CDR1 SGHTA and CDR2 FQGNSA come from the germline V gene. This CDR3 has 15 amino acids. V was cut by 3 bases and J by 0 bases, with 8 bases left in between. The CDR3 region has the DNA TGTGCCAGCAGCTTCGGGGTTTCGAACACCGGGGAGCTGTTTTTT. This encodes CASSFGVSNTGELFF.

This chain links TRBV4-3 with TRBJ2-7, with a possible D match to TRBD2 (5 bases). V lost 0 bases, J lost 5 bases, and 8 bases lay in between. This CDR3 comprises 13 residues. Germline lookup yields CDR1 LGHNA and CDR2 YSLEER. Here the CDR3 DNA reads TGCGCCAGCAGCCAAGATCTGAGGGACGAGCAGTACTTC. Amino acid sequence: CASSQDLRDEQYF.

The V call is TRBV5-8, the J call TRBJ2-7, with TRBD1 matching 10 bases. Germline trimming cut 5 bases from V and 6 bases from J; bases unmatched to any gene: 8. CDR1 is SGHTS and CDR2 is YDEGEE in the germline V gene. CDR3 length: 14 amino acids. This chain's CDR3 is CASRPGQGTFEQYF. The DNA for the CDR3 is TGTGCCAGCAGACCGGGACAGGGGACATTCGAGCAGTACTTC.

Here the CDR3 DNA reads TGTGCCTGGAGTATGGGGGCGCACGAGCAGTACTTC. Protein: CAWSMGAHEQYF. The V call is TRBV30, the J call TRBJ2-7; TRBD1 is a possible D gene (6 bases). CDR1 is GTSNPN and CDR2 is SVGIG in the germline V gene (reference sequence). The CDR3 length is 12 residues. V lost 2 bases and J 5 bases, leaving 10 bases between the germline ends.

The chain employs TRBV6-1 and TRBJ1-3; D gene uncertain. The CDR3 is made up of 14 amino acids. Deletions cut 4 bases from V and 3 bases from J, with 10 bases between. Germline V gene data show CDR1 as MNHNS and CDR2 as SASEGT. In DNA form, the CDR3 reads TGTGCCAGCAGTGGATCCCCCGGTGGAAACACCATATATTTT. Amino acid sequence: CASSGSPGGNTIYF.

V is TRBV27 and J is TRBJ2-7; D gene ambiguous. Germline CDR1 MNHEY, CDR2 SMNVEV (reference sequence). This CDR3 contains 13 residues. Trimming removed 1 base at V and 3 bases at J, with 7 bases between. The CDR3 DNA reads as TGTGCCAGCAGTTTATTTTACGGCTACGAGCAGTACTTC. This translates into CASSLFYGYEQYF.

The chain recombines TRBV6-5 with TRBJ1-1; 7 bases agree with TRBD1. V shed 5 bases and J 5 bases; nucleotides not matched to a gene: 11. Germline CDR1 reads MNHEY; CDR2 reads SVGAGI. The CDR3 runs 15 residues. The CDR3: CASSPPAGGETEAFF. The CDR3 nucleotides read TGTGCCAGCAGTCCCCCGGCAGGGGGAGAAACTGAAGCTTTCTTT.

This clone has just a few counts. V and J are TRBV7-9 and TRBJ1-2, with no clear D. V lost 3 bases and J 4 bases, leaving 9 bases between the germline ends. The CDR3 is 13 amino acids. The germline gives CDR1 SEHNR, CDR2 FQNEAQ (reference sequence). The CDR3 protein is CASSFGGSYGYTF. For the CDR3, the DNA is TGTGCCAGCAGCTTCGGTGGGAGCTATGGCTACACCTTC.

The gene calls are TRBV7-9 and TRBJ1-1; D is uncertain. CDR3 length: 12 residues. Trimming left V 8 bases short and J 6 bases short, with 13 bases between. In germline, CDR1 is SEHNR, CDR2 FQNEAQ (reference sequence). The CDR3 DNA is TGTGCCAGCTTCTCCCCGGTCTCTGAAGCTTTCTTT. This translates into CASFSPVSEAFF.

The chain uses TRBV7-9 and TRBJ1-1; TRBD1 matches at 7 bases. After removal of 7 bases from V and 11 bases from J, the junction contained 13 bases not matched to a gene. Germline values: CDR1 SEHNR, CDR2 FQNEAQ (reference sequence). There are 13 residues in the CDR3. The CDR3 region is CASNLDREEKAFF. In DNA form, the CDR3 reads TGTGCCAGCAACCTAGACAGGGAAGAGAAGGCTTTCTTT.

The chain uses TRBV5-1 and TRBJ1-3, with D perhaps TRBD1 (5 bases). This CDR3 is 14 amino acids long. Germline CDR1 and CDR2: SGHRS and YFSETQ. V dropped 4 bases and J dropped 3 bases, with 11 bases sitting between them. The CDR3 DNA is TGCGCCAGCAGCCTCCTGACAGATGGAAACACCATATATTTT. Translating gives CASSLLTDGNTIYF. The full variable domain, with the rest looked up from reference TRBV5-1 and TRBJ1-3, is KAGVTQTPRYLIKTRGQQVTLSCSPISGHRSVSWYQQTPGQGLQFLFEYFSETQRNKGNFPGRFSGRQFSNSRSEMNVSTLELGDSALYLCASSLLTDGNTIYFGEGSWLTVV.

In this sample, this clone turned up once. The chain has TRBV18 and TRBJ2-7, with D possibly being TRBD2 (5 bases). Germline V CDR1 and CDR2: KGHSH, LQKENI. V gave up 8 bases and J gave up 7 bases, with 18 bases separating them. The CDR3 sequence is 13 residues long. The CDR3 spells CASQGLGLKEQYF. The CDR3 coding sequence is TGTGCCAGCCAAGGACTGGGTTTGAAAGAGCAGTACTTC.

The V gene is TRBV5-6, the J gene TRBJ2-5; maybe TRBD1 (6 bases). The CDR3 is 14 amino acids. Between the trimmed V and J ends, which lost 2 bases and 5 bases, there was a span of 13 bases. From germline, CDR1 is SGHDT and CDR2 YYEEEE. DNA for the CDR3: TGTGCCAGCAGCTTTAGTACAGGGAGCGAGACCCAGTACTTC. Translating it yields CASSFSTGSETQYF.

The genes are TRBV4-3 and TRBJ2-1, with a tentative D call TRBD1 (7 bases). The CDR3 extends over 17 amino acids. V lost 4 bases and J 5 bases, leaving 21 bases between the germline ends. The germline V gene has CDR1 LGHNA and CDR2 YSLEER. The CDR3 reads CASSLRGDRLLNNEQFF. CDR3 DNA: TGCGCCAGCAGCCTCAGGGGGGACAGACTCTTAAACAATGAGCAGTTCTTC.

V and J are TRBV7-2 and TRBJ1-4; tentative D call: TRBD1 (6 bases). Germline CDR1 is SGHTA and CDR2 is FQGNSA. This CDR3 region has 16 residues. V was clipped by 1 base and J by 1 base, with 10 bases between them. CDR3 nucleotide sequence: TGTGCCAGCAGCTTAGTAGGGGGGGTAACTAATGAAAAACTGTTTTTT. Its protein is CASSLVGGVTNEKLFF.

The chain employs TRBV7-9 and TRBJ2-7, with D perhaps given as TRBD1 or TRBD2 (6 bases each). Per the germline V gene, CDR1 is SEHNR and CDR2 is FQNEAQ (reference sequence). V lost 5 bases and J lost 3, with 20 bases in between. The CDR3 is 16 residues long. The CDR3 loop reads CASSPFRGGLNYEQYF. CDR3 nucleotide sequence: TGTGCCAGCAGCCCCTTCAGGGGAGGTTTGAACTACGAGCAGTACTTC. The complete variable domain, with remaining parts taken from reference TRBV7-9 and TRBJ2-7, reads DTGVSQNPRHKITKRGQNVTFRCDPISEHNRLYWYRQTLGQGPEFLTYFQNEAQLEKSRLLSDRFSAERPKGSFSTLEIQRTEQGDSAMYLCASSPFRGGLNYEQYFGPGTRLTVT.